These 19 T cell receptor beta chains originate from one sample sequenced in a study of CD4 T cells in relation to SARS-CoV-2 and coronaviruses. Measured with immunoSEQ multiplex PCR; TCRdb has only the in-frame clones, and not every one. This sample carries around 25,000 clones, 76% of them seen once, and the ten largest clones take roughly 28%. CD4+ T cells from unexposed donors were obtained before the COVID-19 pandemic (2011-2018). The cells were cultured for about ten days before CD4+ T cells were isolated. The antigens these receptors bind are not known. Sequencing was carried out using CD4+ T cells from PBMCs, cultured in vitro. The source is a human donor in good health.

This clone was seen a few times. V and J are TRBV19 and TRBJ1-1; TRBD1 might be the D (5 bases). V was pared by 0 bases and J by 1 base, with 18 bases between. Germline-derived CDR1 and CDR2 are LNHDA and SQIVND (reference sequence). The CDR3 contains 18 residues. The CDR3 coding sequence is TGTGCCAGTAGTATAGATCTATATTGGGAGGGGACGAACACTGAAGCTTTCTTT. Protein: CASSIDLYWEGTNTEAFF. Based on the CDR3 plus reference TRBV19 and TRBJ1-1, the full variable domain is DGGITQSPKYLFRKEGQNVTLSCEQNLNHDAMYWYRQDPGQGLRLIYYSQIVNDFQKGDIAEGYSVSREKKESFPLTVTSAQKNPTAFYLCASSIDLYWEGTNTEAFFGQGTRLTVV.

J is TRBJ2-7 and V is TRBV19, with D tentatively TRBD2 (6 bases). CDR3 size: 16 residues. Trimming pared 5 bases from V and 0 bases from J, leaving 17 bases between. The germline gives CDR1 LNHDA, CDR2 SQIVND (reference sequence). The DNA for the CDR3 is TGTGCCAGTAGTTGGAGGGGTAGCGAGAGCTCCTACGAGCAGTACTTC. Protein: CASSWRGSESSYEQYF.

The chain carries TRBV11-2 and TRBJ2-5, with TRBD2 matching 12 bases. Germline CDR1 and CDR2: SGHAT and FQNNGV. J gave up 5 bases and V 1 base, and 5 bases lay outside the gene matches. The CDR3 consists of 16 residues. The CDR3 DNA sequence: TGTGCCAGCAGCTTAGGAGGACTAGCGGGAACCGAGACCCAGTACTTC. Translation: CASSLGGLAGTETQYF.

The chain employs TRBV25-1 and TRBJ2-7; the match to TRBD1 covers 9 bases. The junction had 11 bases not matched to a gene; V was cut back by 4 bases and J by 7 bases. The germline gives CDR1 MGHDK, CDR2 SYGVNS. The CDR3 runs to 15 residues. DNA for the CDR3: TGTGCCAGCAGTGTCCACACAGGGGGCTCGGGAGAGCAGTACTTC. Encoded protein: CASSVHTGGSGEQYF.

The chain joins TRBV6-5 to TRBJ2-5; D is unresolved. The CDR3 is made up of 14 amino acids. The V gene lost 5 bases and the J gene lost 3 bases, with 13 bases spanning the gap. Germline V gene data show CDR1 as MNHEY and CDR2 as SVGAGI. This CDR3 reads CASSPRPIEETQYF. The CDR3 DNA sequence: TGTGCCAGCAGTCCTCGCCCGATAGAAGAGACCCAGTACTTC.

The chain recombines TRBV10-1 with TRBJ2-5, with a weak D call TRBD2 (5 bases). Germline V CDR1 and CDR2: WNHNN, SYGVQD (reference sequence). The CDR3 sequence is 14 residues long. Trimming stripped 6 bases from V and 5 bases from J, with 16 bases between. This CDR3 reads CASSPSGSWETQYF. DNA for the CDR3: TGCGCCAGCAGCCCCAGCGGTTCCTGGGAGACCCAGTACTTC.

The chain recombines TRBV25-1 with TRBJ2-2; 9 positions match TRBD1. V trimming: 6 bases; J trimming: 4 bases; junction bases outside the gene matches: 3. Germline assignment: CDR1 MGHDK and CDR2 SYGVNS. This CDR3 has 14 amino acids. CDR3 residues: CASRGTGSTGELFF. The CDR3 DNA reads as TGTGCCAGCAGAGGGACAGGGAGCACCGGGGAGCTGTTTTTT. The whole variable domain, filled in from reference TRBV25-1 and TRBJ2-2, reads EADIYQTPRYLVIGTGKKITLECSQTMGHDKMYWYQQDPGMELHLIHYSYGVNSTEKGDLSSESTVSRIRTEHFPLTLESARPSHTSQYLCASRGTGSTGELFFGEGSRLTVL.

The genes are TRBV6-4 and TRBJ2-1, with 9 bases identical to TRBD2. Germline V gene sequence: CDR1 MRHNA, CDR2 SNTAGT. V shed 4 bases, J shed 6 bases, and the junction held 1 base outside the gene matches. The CDR3 loop spans 13 amino acids. The CDR3 protein is CASSGTSVNEQFF. The CDR3 nucleotides are TGTGCCAGCAGTGGGACTAGCGTCAATGAGCAGTTCTTC.

The J gene is TRBJ2-7, the V gene TRBV5-1, with D possibly being TRBD1 (7 bases). V lost 4 bases and J 2 bases, leaving 16 bases between the germline ends. The CDR3 is made up of 15 amino acids. The germline V gene encodes CDR1 SGHRS and CDR2 YFSETQ. CDR3 region: CASSPYQGGAYEQYF. CDR3 sequence (DNA): TGCGCCAGCAGCCCCTACCAGGGGGGAGCCTACGAGCAGTACTTC.

The J gene is TRBJ1-2, the V gene TRBV11-2; no definite D call. Trimming took 5 bases from V and 0 from J, leaving 13 bases between them. Germline V gene sequence: CDR1 SGHAT, CDR2 FQNNGV. The CDR3 sequence is 15 residues long. As DNA, the CDR3 is TGTGCCAGCAGCCAAAGTGCGGACCCTAACTATGGCTACACCTTC. It is translated as CASSQSADPNYGYTF.

This clone was observed a handful of times. This chain joins TRBV7-6 and TRBJ2-7; TRBD2 agrees at 9 bases. V lost 1 base and J lost 3; bases outside the gene matches: 4. Looked up from germline, CDR1 is SGHVS and CDR2 is FNYEAQ. The CDR3 has 15 residues. CDR3 DNA sequence: TGTGCCAGCAGCTTAGGGTTAGCGGGGGACTACGAGCAGTACTTC. Translation: CASSLGLAGDYEQYF. The whole variable domain, filled in from reference TRBV7-6 and TRBJ2-7, reads GAGVSQSPRYKVTKRGQDVALRCDPISGHVSLYWYRQALGQGPEFLTYFNYEAQQDKSGLPNDRFSAERPEGSISTLTIQRTEQRDSAMYRCASSLGLAGDYEQYFGPGTRLTVT.

This clone has more than one count but fewer than ten. The chain employs TRBV11-2 and TRBJ1-1; weak D call: TRBD1 (5 bases). CDR1 is SGHAT and CDR2 is FQNNGV in the germline V gene. V dropped 1 base and J dropped 7 bases, with 16 bases sitting between them. The CDR3 is 15 residues long. The CDR3 sequence is CASSLVSFRDREAFF. CDR3 in DNA: TGTGCCAGCAGCTTAGTCTCTTTCCGGGACCGTGAAGCTTTCTTT.

The chain carries TRBV28 and TRBJ2-5; weak D call: TRBD1 (6 bases). Per germline, CDR1 MDHEN and CDR2 SYDVKM. V dropped 6 bases and J dropped 4 bases, with 12 bases sitting between them. The CDR3 spans 13 residues. The CDR3 sequence is CASSTSQGETQYF. Here the CDR3 DNA reads TGTGCCAGCAGCACTTCACAGGGAGAGACCCAGTACTTC.

The chain joins TRBV12-3 or TRBV12-4 to TRBJ1-6; D may be TRBD1 (6 bases). Trimming shortened V by 8 bases and J by 7 bases, and 12 bases separated the two germline ends. The CDR3 is 13 residues long. The CDR3 DNA reads as TGTGCCAGCGGGGGGGGGCGAAATTCACCCCTCCACTTT. This sequence encodes CASGGGRNSPLHF.

This clone is medium-sized. The CDR3 nucleotides read TGCGCCAGCAGTGAGAACAGGGGCTACAATGAGCAGTTCTTC. It translates to CASSENRGYNEQFF. This chain links TRBV10-1 with TRBJ2-1; 7 nucleotides agree with TRBD1. The V gene's germline CDR1 is WNHNN and CDR2 SYGVQD (reference sequence). The junction had 1 base not matched to a gene; V was cut back by 2 bases and J by 3 bases. This CDR3 contains 14 residues.

The chain is built from TRBV6-2 or TRBV6-3 and TRBJ1-1; possible D gene TRBD1, 5 bases. CDR1 MNHEY and CDR2 SVGEGT come from the germline V gene. Trimming shortened V by 2 bases and J by 3 bases, and 19 bases separated the two germline ends. There are 17 residues in the CDR3. Written as DNA, the CDR3 is TGTGCCAGCAGTTACCCCTTTGGGGGGTTCGGGCACACTGAAGCTTTCTTT. It specifies CASSYPFGGFGHTEAFF.

In this sample, this clone turned up once. The rearrangement joins TRBV19 to TRBJ2-1; D is unresolved. Germline V gene data show CDR1 as LNHDA and CDR2 as SQIVND (reference sequence). This CDR3 has 17 residues. The V end lost 1 base, the J end lost 0 bases, and 13 bases lay between the germline ends. The CDR3 DNA is TGTGCCAGTAGTATAGTATTGCGCAAGAGCTCCTACAATGAGCAGTTCTTC. Its protein product is CASSIVLRKSSYNEQFF.

V usage is TRBV6-5 and J usage is TRBJ2-1, with a possible D match to TRBD2 (6 bases). Germline-derived CDR1 and CDR2 are MNHEY and SVGAGI. Trimming left V 6 bases short and J 9 bases short, with 18 bases between. This CDR3 comprises 14 residues. CDR3 protein: CASSVASERSEQFF. In DNA form, the CDR3 reads TGTGCCAGCAGCGTTGCTAGCGAAAGAAGTGAGCAGTTCTTC.

J is TRBJ2-2 and V is TRBV30, with no clear D. The CDR3 totals 13 residues. CDR1 and CDR2 (germline): GTSNPN, SVGIG (reference sequence). V dropped 4 bases and J dropped 1 base, with 7 bases sitting between them. The CDR3 DNA follows: TGTGCCTGGACGCTACAGAACACCGGGGAGCTGTTTTTT. Its translation is CAWTLQNTGELFF.